Presented here are 27 T cell receptor beta chains from one specimen sequenced in a study of blood T cell repertoires in COVID-19. Only in-frame clones appear in the TCRdb table, and some are missing; sequencing was by immunoSEQ multiplex PCR. This table holds 380,000 or so clones, 81% found once. The sample consisted of peripheral blood. The source of these receptors is a human donor with acute or convalescent COVID-19. The donor label of this sample is uncertain.

This clone was found a few times. CDR3: CASSEPGQGEGYGYTF. The DNA of the CDR3 is TGTGCCAGCAGTGAACCCGGACAGGGGGAAGGCTATGGCTACACCTTC. V usage is TRBV25-1 and J usage is TRBJ1-2; TRBD1 matches at 10 bases. From germline, CDR1 is MGHDK and CDR2 SYGVNS. The CDR3 consists of 16 residues. With 2 bases clipped from V and 4 bases from J, the junction kept 7 bases outside the gene matches.

The chain carries TRBV6-5 and TRBJ1-2; the match to TRBD1 covers 8 bases. This CDR3 comprises 13 residues. J gave up 8 bases and V 4 bases, and 6 bases lay outside the gene matches. Germline V gene sequence: CDR1 MNHEY, CDR2 SVGAGI. This CDR3 is CASSSWDRPGYTF. As DNA, the CDR3 is TGTGCCAGCAGTTCCTGGGACAGGCCCGGCTACACCTTC.

The genes are TRBV3-1 (or the pseudogene TRBV3-2) and TRBJ2-7, with 7 positions matching TRBD2. Per germline, CDR1 LGHDT and CDR2 YNNKEL (reference sequence). This CDR3 spans 15 amino acids. Unmatched junction bases numbered 4, after V lost 2 bases and J lost 0 bases. The CDR3 loop reads CASSQSGTLSYEQYF. The CDR3 coding sequence is TGTGCCAGCAGCCAAAGCGGGACTCTCTCCTACGAGCAGTACTTC.

This chain connects TRBV5-6 to TRBJ1-4; unclear D gene. The CDR3 extends over 14 amino acids. Trimming took off 0 bases at V and 5 bases at J, with 8 bases between the two ends. CDR1 and CDR2 from the germline V gene are SGHDT and YYEEEE. DNA for the CDR3: TGTGCCAGCAGCTTGGTGCAGAAAAATGAAAAACTGTTTTTT. Protein product: CASSLVQKNEKLFF.

The chain joins TRBV19 to TRBJ1-2, with 8 positions matching TRBD1. Germline CDR1 and CDR2: LNHDA and SQIVND (reference sequence). Trimming cost V 5 bases and J 8 bases; bases outside gene matches: 4. CDR3 length: 12 amino acids. The CDR3 DNA sequence: TGTGCCAGTAGTGGGACAGGACTGGGCTACACCTTC. Translated: CASSGTGLGYTF.

The chain joins TRBV6-5 to TRBJ1-2; 7 bases agree with TRBD1. The germline V gene encodes CDR1 MNHEY and CDR2 SVGAGI. The CDR3 totals 14 residues. Trimming took 6 bases from V and 3 from J; bases not matched to a gene: 7. This CDR3 reads CASRPDRRDYGYTF. The DNA of the CDR3 is TGTGCCAGCAGGCCGGACAGGCGGGACTATGGCTACACCTTC.

The rearrangement links TRBV12-5 to TRBJ1-2; D ambiguous. Germline CDR1 reads LGHNT; CDR2 reads FRNRAP. Trimming removed 9 bases from V and 6 bases from J, with 20 bases in between. This CDR3 is built from 14 residues. The CDR3 DNA sequence: TGTGCTAGCGAACGAGCGGGCCCCATGGATGGCTACACCTTC. Its protein product is CASERAGPMDGYTF.

The CDR3 spells CASRGQSTNEKLFF. Here the CDR3 DNA reads TGTGCCAGCAGGGGACAGTCAACTAATGAAAAACTGTTTTTT. The J gene is TRBJ1-4, the V gene TRBV6-5; 7 bases are shared with TRBD1. Germline lookup yields CDR1 MNHEY and CDR2 SVGAGI. There are 14 residues in the CDR3. V dropped 6 bases and J dropped 0; count of bases not matched to a gene: 1.

This chain links TRBV6-1 with TRBJ1-1, with D hard to call. There are 12 residues in the CDR3. CDR1 and CDR2 from the germline V gene are MNHNS and SASEGT. Between the trimmed V and J ends, which lost 5 bases and 6 bases, there was a span of 10 bases. CDR3 loop: CASSSQVSEAFF. The CDR3 DNA is TGTGCCAGCAGTTCGCAGGTCTCTGAAGCTTTCTTT.

The chain joins TRBV15 to TRBJ1-3; maybe TRBD1 (5 bases). The CDR3 runs to 17 residues. Trimming shortened V by 0 bases and J by 0 bases, and 12 bases separated the two germline ends. Germline V gene lookup returns CDR1 LNHNV and CDR2 YYDKDF (reference sequence). The CDR3 loop reads CATSRDLQVSSGNTIYF. The CDR3 bases are TGTGCCACCAGCAGAGACTTACAGGTCTCCTCTGGAAACACCATATATTTT. The variable domain in full, with the rest retrieved from reference TRBV15 and TRBJ1-3, is DAMVIQNPRYQVTQFGKPVTLSCSQTLNHNVMYWYQQKSSQAPKLLFHYYDKDFNNEADTPDNFQSRRPNTSFCFLDIRSPGLGDTAMYLCATSRDLQVSSGNTIYFGEGSWLTVV.

This clone was seen more than once but under ten times. The chain employs TRBV5-1 and TRBJ2-7, with D possibly TRBD1 on 6 matching bases. The CDR3 is 13 amino acids. Between the trimmed V and J ends, which lost 4 bases and 4 bases, there was a span of 12 bases. Germline V lookup: CDR1 SGHRS, CDR2 YFSETQ. The CDR3 DNA reads as TGCGCCAGCAGCCAGACAGGCCGATACGAGCAGTACTTC. Translated, it gives CASSQTGRYEQYF.

The chain joins TRBV19 to TRBJ1-4, with D unclear. This CDR3 region has 12 residues. V was cut by 5 bases and J by 11 bases, with 12 bases left in between. The germline CDR1 and CDR2 sequences are LNHDA and SQIVND (reference sequence). CDR3 DNA: TGTGCCAGTAGTCCACAATCGGAGAAACTGTTTTTT. It encodes CASSPQSEKLFF.

Here the CDR3 reads CASSFDRGIYGYTF. In DNA form, the CDR3 reads TGTGCCAGCAGCTTCGACAGGGGGATCTATGGCTACACCTTC. The chain uses TRBV5-5 and TRBJ1-2; the match to TRBD1 covers 9 bases. CDR1 is SGHKS and CDR2 is YYEKEE in the germline V gene (reference sequence). This CDR3 is 14 amino acids long. With V trimmed by 2 bases and J by 4 bases, 3 bases remained unmatched.

The chain couples TRBV9 to TRBJ2-1, with 9 positions matching TRBD2. Germline CDR1 SGDLS, CDR2 YYNGEE. The CDR3 consists of 15 residues. Germline trimming cut 1 base from V and 7 bases from J; bases unmatched to any gene: 6. Written as DNA, the CDR3 is TGTGCCAGCAGCGTATCTAGCGGGATTGCAAATGAGCAGTTCTTC. It translates to CASSVSSGIANEQFF. The full variable domain, rest sourced from reference TRBV9 and TRBJ2-1, is DSGVTQTPKHLITATGQRVTLRCSPRSGDLSVYWYQQSLDQGLQFLIQYYNGEERAKGNILERFSAQQFPDLHSELNLSSLELGDSALYFCASSVSSGIANEQFFGPGTRLTVL.

The chain combines TRBV2 with TRBJ2-1; 10 bases align to TRBD1. CDR1 and CDR2 (germline): SNHLY, FYNNEI. The CDR3 covers 15 residues. V lost 5 bases, J lost 10 bases, and 11 bases stayed unmatched. The CDR3 protein is CASSPRGTGVEEQFF. CDR3 in DNA: TGTGCCAGCAGTCCGCGGGGGACAGGGGTCGAAGAGCAGTTCTTC.

The chain couples TRBV28 to TRBJ2-2; TRBD2 matches at 8 bases. The length of the CDR3 is 16 residues. After removal of 3 bases from V and 1 base from J, the junction contained 4 bases not matched to a gene. The V gene's germline CDR1 is MDHEN and CDR2 SYDVKM. For the CDR3, the DNA is TGTGCCAGCAGTTTTAGTCTAGCGGGGAACACCGGGGAGCTGTTTTTT. It yields the protein CASSFSLAGNTGELFF.

V and J are TRBV7-9 and TRBJ1-2; the D gene is possibly TRBD1 (5 bases). The CDR3 has 14 amino acids. The ends were cut back, 6 bases at V and 12 bases at J, with 23 bases in the middle. The germline CDR1 and CDR2 sequences are SEHNR and FQNEAQ (reference sequence). CDR3 residues: CASRKPGDLRGDTF. CDR3 nucleotide sequence: TGTGCCAGCAGGAAACCCGGGGACCTCCGGGGGGACACCTTC.

Only a few counts were recorded for this clone. The rearrangement links TRBV18 to TRBJ1-5; D gene uncertain. V lost 2 bases to trimming and J lost 2 bases, with 13 bases between them. This CDR3 comprises 16 residues. The germline V gene has CDR1 KGHSH and CDR2 LQKENI. The CDR3 DNA is TGTGCCAGCTCACCAATAGGAGGGAAGGGCAATCAGCCCCAGCATTTT. Its protein product is CASSPIGGKGNQPQHF.

V usage is TRBV28 and J usage is TRBJ2-5; 8 bases fit TRBD1. Germline V gene data show CDR1 as MDHEN and CDR2 as SYDVKM. The CDR3 has 16 residues. V was pared by 2 bases and J by 1 base, with 6 bases of the junction left unmatched. CDR3 nucleotides: TGTGCCAGCAGTTTAACCGGGACAGGTGTCCAAGAGACCCAGTACTTC. Protein: CASSLTGTGVQETQYF. The full variable domain, completed using reference TRBV28 and TRBJ2-5, is DVKVTQSSRYLVKRTGEKVFLECVQDMDHENMFWYRQDPGLGLRLIYFSYDVKMKEKGDIPEGYSVSREKKERFSLILESASTNQTSMYLCASSLTGTGVQETQYFGPGTRLLVL.

The rearrangement uses TRBV6-1 and TRBJ2-2, with a possible D match to TRBD2 (6 bases). CDR1 is MNHNS, CDR2 SASEGT, per germline. V lost 2 bases to trimming and J lost 9 bases, with 10 bases between them. There are 13 residues in the CDR3. For the CDR3, the DNA is TGTGCCAGCAGTGAAAGGAGGGCCCGGGAGCTGTTTTTT. It translates to CASSERRARELFF.

V is TRBV5-8 and J is TRBJ1-2, with D possibly matching TRBD1 (6 bases). The CDR3 runs to 16 residues. Between the trimmed V and J ends, which lost 3 bases and 2 bases, there was a span of 17 bases. Germline-derived CDR1 and CDR2 are SGHTS and YDEGEE. CDR3 residues: CASSSNYRVSNYGYTF. CDR3 coding DNA: TGTGCCAGCAGCTCTAATTACAGGGTTTCCAACTATGGCTACACCTTC.

CDR3 sequence: CASGFIPLAGARYNEQFF. For the CDR3, the DNA is TGTGCTAGTGGTTTCATCCCCCTAGCGGGGGCAAGATACAATGAGCAGTTCTTC. This sequence joins TRBV12-5 and TRBJ2-1, with 10 bases fitting TRBD2. CDR3 length: 18 residues. J lost 4 bases, V lost 3 bases, and 12 bases had no gene match. The germline CDR1 and CDR2 sequences are LGHNT and FRNRAP.

The CDR3: CASQLQGSNIQYF. The CDR3 DNA is TGTGCCAGCCAATTACAGGGTAGTAACATTCAGTACTTC. The J gene is TRBJ2-4, the V gene TRBV27; weak D call: TRBD1 (6 bases). The CDR3 is 13 residues long. Trimming took off 8 bases at V and 7 bases at J, with 15 bases between the two ends. The germline CDR1 and CDR2 sequences are MNHEY and SMNVEV (reference sequence).

The genes are TRBV7-9 and TRBJ1-5; D is perhaps TRBD1 (6 bases). The CDR3 length is 12 residues. Germline CDR1 is SEHNR and CDR2 is FQNEAQ (reference sequence). Trimming pared 6 bases from V and 10 bases from J, leaving 13 bases between. The CDR3 reads CASSSQGGPQHF. The CDR3 region has the DNA TGTGCCAGCAGTTCACAAGGGGGACCCCAGCATTTT.

The gene calls are TRBV5-1 and TRBJ2-1, with D maybe TRBD2 (6 bases). V lost 5 bases and J 0 bases, leaving 15 bases between the germline ends. This CDR3 spans 16 amino acids. CDR1 and CDR2 from the germline V gene are SGHRS and YFSETQ. In nucleotides, the CDR3 is TGCGCCAGCAGTAGCCGGCTAGCGCCCTCCTACAATGAGCAGTTCTTC. This codes for CASSSRLAPSYNEQFF.

This chain joins TRBV3-1 (or the pseudogene TRBV3-2) and TRBJ2-1; TRBD2 matches at 13 bases. The CDR3 has 19 residues. J lost 7 bases, V lost 1 base, and 13 bases had no gene match. Per germline, CDR1 LGHDT and CDR2 YNNKEL (reference sequence). The CDR3 DNA reads TGTGCCAGCAGCCAAGGACAGTATACTAGCGGGAGGGCCAATAATGAGCAGTTCTTC. It is translated as CASSQGQYTSGRANNEQFF.

This clone was observed once. The V call is TRBV9, the J call TRBJ2-1; 11 bases match TRBD2. The junction had 4 bases not matched to a gene; V was cut back by 4 bases and J by 4 bases. Per the germline V gene, CDR1 is SGDLS and CDR2 is YYNGEE. This CDR3 spans 15 amino acids. In DNA, the CDR3 is TGTGCCAGCAGCCTCGGGACTAGCGGATACAATGAGCAGTTCTTC. Residues: CASSLGTSGYNEQFF.